The 28 T cell receptor beta chains below come from one sample, sequenced in a study of blood T cell repertoires in COVID-19. Repertoires were generated with immunoSEQ multiplex PCR, while TCRdb's copy carries only in-frame clones and drops some. The sample has under 200,000 clones, roughly 90% seen once. The sample was peripheral blood. The receptors were gathered from a man aged 45-65 years with acute or convalescent COVID-19.

The gene calls are TRBV6-5 and TRBJ1-1, with TRBD1 identical over 10 bases. V trimming: 6 bases; J trimming: 3 bases; junction bases outside the gene matches: 7. The CDR3 has 15 amino acids. Germline CDR1 is MNHEY and CDR2 is SVGAGI. DNA of the CDR3: TGTGCCAGCAGCTTGACAGGGGGCGGATACACTGAAGCTTTCTTT. Translated: CASSLTGGGYTEAFF.

The chain employs TRBV7-2 and TRBJ2-5, with D possibly TRBD2 on 6 matching bases. The CDR3 extends over 14 amino acids. Trimming removed 5 bases at V and 2 bases at J, with 12 bases between. Germline values: CDR1 SGHTA, CDR2 FQGNSA. The CDR3 bases are TGTGCCAGCAGCGCGGGACTGTTACAAGAGACCCAGTACTTC. The encoded protein is CASSAGLLQETQYF.

The chain is built from TRBV28 and TRBJ2-7; 10 positions match TRBD1. This CDR3 spans 13 amino acids. V was clipped by 6 bases and J by 4 bases; unmatched bases: 3. CDR1 is MDHEN and CDR2 is SYDVKM in the germline V gene. This CDR3 is CASSRDRGYEQYV. Here the CDR3 DNA reads TGTGCCAGCAGCAGGGACAGGGGTTACGAGCAGTACGTC.

This chain connects TRBV12-3 or TRBV12-4 to TRBJ2-1, with TRBD2 as a possible D gene (5 bases). V shed 5 bases and J shed 3 bases, with 8 bases lying between them. The length of the CDR3 is 13 residues. The CDR3 protein is CASSPRDYNEQFF. The CDR3 DNA follows: TGTGCCAGCAGTCCCCGGGACTACAATGAGCAGTTCTTC.

The chain carries TRBV15 and TRBJ1-1; D is unclear. Trimming shortened V by 3 bases and J by 5 bases, and 13 bases separated the two germline ends. The CDR3 consists of 14 residues. Germline V gives CDR1 LNHNV, CDR2 YYDKDF (reference sequence). The CDR3 here is CATSRSSERTEAFF. CDR3 sequence (DNA): TGTGCCACCAGCAGGAGCTCGGAGCGGACTGAAGCTTTCTTT.

The chain couples TRBV6-5 to TRBJ1-6; D may be TRBD1 (5 bases). Between the trimmed V and J ends, which lost 2 bases and 9 bases, there was a span of 8 bases. In germline, CDR1 is MNHEY, CDR2 SVGAGI. The CDR3 spans 13 residues. Here the CDR3 DNA reads TGTGCCAGCAGTTACAGGGGTGGTTCACCCCTCCACTTT. Protein sequence: CASSYRGGSPLHF.

The rearrangement links TRBV5-1 to TRBJ2-5; 8 bases fit TRBD1. The J segment lost 5 bases and the V segment lost 6 bases, leaving 6 bases of the junction unmatched. Germline V gene sequence: CDR1 SGHRS, CDR2 YFSETQ. The CDR3 is 13 residues long. The CDR3 nucleotides are TGCGCCAGCAAGGACAGGGCAACGGAGACCCAGTACTTC. Its protein product is CASKDRATETQYF.

The J gene is TRBJ1-2, the V gene TRBV6-2 or TRBV6-3, with D possibly TRBD1 on 5 matching bases. The CDR3 loop spans 16 amino acids. CDR1 is MNHEY, CDR2 SVGEGT, per germline. The V end was cut by 4 bases, the J end by 8 bases, with 23 bases between. The CDR3 here is CASSFNRLQSSRGYTF. The CDR3 DNA sequence: TGTGCCAGCAGTTTTAACAGGTTACAAAGTTCTCGAGGCTACACCTTC.

This clone was counted many times. V gene TRBV30 combines with J gene TRBJ1-4, with no clear D. There are 15 residues in the CDR3. Trimming cost V 0 bases and J 4 bases, with 12 bases left between them. CDR1 is GTSNPN and CDR2 is SVGIG in the germline V gene (reference sequence). CDR3 nucleotide sequence: TGTGCCTGGAGTGTACGTGCGTACGGTAATGAAAAACTGTTTTTT. Amino acid sequence: CAWSVRAYGNEKLFF.

This clone was observed once. This chain joins TRBV19 and TRBJ1-5; the D is unclear. This CDR3 has 16 residues. Trimming removed 5 bases at V and 1 base at J, with 15 bases between. The germline V gene has CDR1 LNHDA and CDR2 SQIVND (reference sequence). The CDR3 coding sequence is TGTGCCAGTAGTTTAGGACCGGACTCCAGCAATCAGCCCCAGCATTTT. Translated, it gives CASSLGPDSSNQPQHF.

This chain joins TRBV18 and TRBJ2-3, with 14 bases aligning to TRBD2. Per the germline V gene, CDR1 is KGHSH and CDR2 is LQKENI. With 3 bases clipped from V and 4 bases from J, the junction kept 0 bases outside the gene matches. There are 15 residues in the CDR3. The CDR3 DNA reads as TGTGCCAGCTCACCGGGACTAGCGGGAGCAGATACGCAGTATTTT. This gives the protein CASSPGLAGADTQYF.

The chain couples TRBV7-3 to TRBJ2-6, with D possibly TRBD2 on 5 matching bases. V was shortened by 6 bases and J by 0 bases, with 21 bases between the two germline ends. The CDR3 contains 19 residues. Germline V gene sequence: CDR1 SGHTA, CDR2 FQGTGA. The CDR3 sequence: CASSLDGGLGLSGANVLTF. CDR3 DNA: TGTGCCAGCAGTTTGGACGGTGGACTTGGCCTCTCTGGGGCCAACGTCCTGACTTTC.

This chain links TRBV5-1 with TRBJ1-4; 9 bases are a match to TRBD1. The junction had 14 bases not matched to a gene; V was cut back by 3 bases and J by 8 bases. The length of the CDR3 is 17 residues. Germline-derived CDR1 and CDR2 are SGHRS and YFSETQ. The CDR3 DNA reads TGCGCCAGCAGCTACGGGGACAGGGTTTTCGTTACGGAAAAACTGTTTTTT. It is translated as CASSYGDRVFVTEKLFF.

The V call is TRBV10-3, the J call TRBJ2-1; perhaps TRBD1 as D (5 bases). The CDR3 totals 16 residues. Germline assignment: CDR1 ENHRY and CDR2 SYGVKD. V lost 3 bases and J 0 bases, leaving 12 bases between the germline ends. As DNA, the CDR3 is TGTGCCATCAGTGATTGGGGCATGAGCTCCTACAATGAGCAGTTCTTC. Amino acid sequence: CAISDWGMSSYNEQFF.

The chain recombines TRBV10-2 with TRBJ2-3; 8 positions match TRBD2. The trim removed 3 bases at V and 4 bases at J, leaving 6 bases unmatched. This CDR3 is built from 15 residues. The germline V gene has CDR1 WSHSY and CDR2 SAAADI. As DNA, the CDR3 is TGCGCCAGCAGTGATTGGGCGGGAGGAGCAGATACGCAGTATTTT. Amino acid sequence: CASSDWAGGADTQYF.

The chain links TRBV6-4 to TRBJ2-3, with D tentatively TRBD2 (6 bases). Germline-derived CDR1 and CDR2 are MRHNA and SNTAGT. Deletions cut 5 bases from V and 1 base from J, with 7 bases between. The CDR3 spans 13 residues. In nucleotides, the CDR3 is TGTGCCAGCAGTCCGGGGGGCACAGATACGCAGTATTTT. Amino acid sequence: CASSPGGTDTQYF.

The genes are TRBV4-1 and TRBJ2-3; TRBD2 matches 7 bases. The CDR3 is 16 residues long. Germline-derived CDR1 and CDR2 are MGHRA and YSYEKL. After removal of 1 base from V and 2 bases from J, the junction contained 6 bases not matched to a gene. DNA of the CDR3: TGCGCCAGCAGCCAAGGAGCCGGGGGGTACACAGATACGCAGTATTTT. This codes for CASSQGAGGYTDTQYF.

V gene TRBV7-2 combines with J gene TRBJ1-5, with 8 bases lining up with TRBD1. The V and J ends lost 7 bases and 3 bases, in that order; junction bases with no gene match: 5. This CDR3 is built from 14 residues. Germline CDR1 SGHTA, CDR2 FQGNSA. The CDR3 DNA sequence: TGTGCCAGCACCCGGACAGGGAACAATCAGCCCCAGCATTTT. This sequence encodes CASTRTGNNQPQHF.

The chain employs TRBV6-2 or TRBV6-3 and TRBJ1-5, with 8 bases fitting TRBD1. The ends lost 2 bases at V and 4 bases at J; junction bases unmatched: 10. Germline V gene lookup returns CDR1 MNHEY and CDR2 SVGEGT. This CDR3 is 17 amino acids long. The CDR3 is CASSYNGQGFWNQPQHF. In DNA form, the CDR3 reads TGTGCCAGCAGTTACAACGGACAGGGATTCTGGAATCAGCCCCAGCATTTT.

V and J are TRBV18 and TRBJ2-2; D is perhaps TRBD2 (6 bases). CDR1 KGHSH and CDR2 LQKENI come from the germline V gene. The V and J ends lost 4 bases and 1 base respectively, with 13 bases between them. The CDR3 is made up of 16 amino acids. CDR3: CASSLQDYRNTGELFF. CDR3 coding DNA: TGTGCCAGCTCACTACAGGACTATCGGAACACCGGGGAGCTGTTTTTT.

This clone was found once. This chain joins TRBV2 and TRBJ2-7; 9 nucleotides align to TRBD2. Germline V gives CDR1 SNHLY, CDR2 FYNNEI. The CDR3 spans 14 residues. The V gene end was trimmed by 6 bases and the J gene end by 2 bases; junction bases not matched to a gene: 5. The CDR3 DNA is TGTGCCAGCAGCGCCGGGACTAGCCCCTACGAGCAGTACTTC. This sequence encodes CASSAGTSPYEQYF.

This sequence joins TRBV5-5 and TRBJ1-1; TRBD1 aligns across 8 bases. Germline V gene data show CDR1 as SGHKS and CDR2 as YYEKEE (reference sequence). V lost 2 bases, J lost 0 bases, and 9 bases stayed unmatched. This CDR3 comprises 17 residues. For the CDR3, the DNA is TGTGCCAGCAGCTTAGCCGACAGGGGTGATCTGAACACTGAAGCTTTCTTT. This translates into CASSLADRGDLNTEAFF.

The chain uses TRBV10-3 and TRBJ2-1, with D tentatively TRBD1 (6 bases). Trimming shortened V by 2 bases and J by 12 bases, and 23 bases separated the two germline ends. Per germline, CDR1 ENHRY and CDR2 SYGVKD. The CDR3 length is 16 residues. The CDR3 DNA is TGTGCCATCAGTGAGAGTCAGGGGATGGGGAAAAGTGGGCAGTTCTTC. This encodes CAISESQGMGKSGQFF.

The chain joins TRBV2 to TRBJ2-1; 14 bases are a match to TRBD2. The V gene end was trimmed by 4 bases and the J gene end by 2 bases; junction bases not matched to a gene: 1. Germline V gene lookup returns CDR1 SNHLY and CDR2 FYNNEI. The CDR3 length is 16 residues. The CDR3 protein is CASSGTSGGTYNEQFF. The CDR3, as DNA: TGTGCCAGCAGTGGGACTAGCGGGGGGACCTACAATGAGCAGTTCTTC.

This clone was detected once. The V gene is TRBV28, the J gene TRBJ2-1; 8 nucleotides agree with TRBD2. CDR1 is MDHEN, CDR2 SYDVKM, per germline. V lost 5 bases to trimming and J lost 0 bases; unmatched junction nucleotides: 6. The length of the CDR3 is 16 residues. This chain's CDR3 is CASSKYGRDSYNEQFF. The CDR3 DNA reads TGTGCCAGCAGTAAATACGGGAGGGACTCCTACAATGAGCAGTTCTTC.

The chain's CDR3 is CASTSGKRTSEQFF. The CDR3 DNA reads TGTGCCAGCACCAGCGGGAAACGGACCAGTGAGCAGTTCTTC. V is TRBV6-5 and J is TRBJ2-1; 7 nucleotides line up with TRBD2. The junction had 12 bases not matched to a gene; V was cut back by 7 bases and J by 9 bases. The CDR3 contains 14 residues. Germline lookup yields CDR1 MNHEY and CDR2 SVGAGI.

The chain carries TRBV19 and TRBJ1-3, with a tentative D call TRBD1 (6 bases). Looked up from germline, CDR1 is LNHDA and CDR2 is SQIVND (reference sequence). The V and J ends lost 5 bases and 0 bases respectively, with 14 bases between them. The CDR3 covers 16 residues. DNA for the CDR3: TGTGCCAGTAGTTCACCGGGACAACCCTCTGGAAACACCATATATTTT. Translating gives CASSSPGQPSGNTIYF.

This clone was seen only once. The V gene is TRBV19, the J gene TRBJ2-5; the D gene is possibly TRBD2 (5 bases). V gave up 5 bases and J gave up 2 bases, with 12 bases separating them. The CDR3 has 14 amino acids. In germline, CDR1 is LNHDA, CDR2 SQIVND (reference sequence). The CDR3 region has the DNA TGTGCCAGTAGTCCCCAGCGGACGCAAGAGACCCAGTACTTC. Protein: CASSPQRTQETQYF.